This T cell receptor (beta chain) was documented in a study of cytomegalovirus exposure and HLA in healthy donors. A note on this clone: Its cognate antigen is unknown.

The CDR3 is made up of 15 amino acids. Germline values: CDR1 GTSNPN, CDR2 SVGIG (reference sequence). The J segment lost 0 bases and the V segment lost 3 bases, leaving 7 bases of the junction unmatched. PCR employed 60 Vbeta and 13 Jbeta primers. Sequenced by immunoSEQ multiplex PCR; TCRdb stores in-frame clones only, minus some. The data show 120,000 to 150,000 clones, 76% seen once. Points from the study as a whole: Follow-up analysis seemed to connect common viral pathogens with several of the most significant clusters identified.

Sequencing was performed on PBMCs. The V gene is TRBV30, the J gene TRBJ1-2; 7 nucleotides agree with TRBD1. The TCR sequence derives from a woman aged 35 to 49 in good health and CMV-seronegative. This chain's CDR3 is CAWRPAGGTNYGYTF. The CDR3 coding sequence is TGTGCCTGGAGGCCGGCAGGGGGTACTAACTATGGCTACACCTTC. Filled out from reference TRBV30 and TRBJ1-2, the complete variable domain reads SQTIHQWPATLVQPVGSPLSLECTVEGTSNPNLYWYRQAAGRGLQLLFYSVGIGQISSEVPQNLSASRPQDRQFILSSKKLLLSDSGFYLCAWRPAGGTNYGYTFGSGTRLTVV.